The source of this T cell receptor beta chain is a study of regulatory T cells in long-lasting Graves disease. Libraries of TCR beta came from iRepertoire HTBI primers plus Arm-PCR of CDR3 regions. Each CDR3 protein is one row after TCRdb ran MiXCR on the multiplex PCR reads. The table shows hundreds of thousands of distinct CDR3 sequences, with approximately 15% occurring only once. Indicated time point: newly diagnosed GD, antithyroid drugs for less than 3 months. RNA extracted from PBMCs served as the sequencing template. There are 13 residues in the CDR3. Trimming removed 7 bases from V and 5 bases from J, with 15 bases in between. This clonotype was observed at least ten times. The same data also went into a second study, on T cells in Graves' hyperthyroidism and ophthalmopathy.

The sequence came from a young man with Graves disease. Sample: peripheral blood mononuclear cells (PBMCs), taken at new diagnosis, from a patient treated with antithyroid drugs. V gene TRBV12-3 or TRBV12-4 combines with J gene TRBJ2-7, with a tentative D call TRBD2 (6 bases). CDR3 coding DNA: TGTGCCAGCACGGGGGAGGTCCGGAACGAGCAGTACTTC. This sequence encodes CASTGEVRNEQYF.